This TCR beta chain emerged from a study of beta chain features in type 1 diabetes. Points from the study as a whole: Shortening of TCRB CDR3s, moderate but significant, appeared in all four CD4+ subsets of Type 1 diabetes patients. The naive, central memory and Treg TCRB repertoires showed an apparent similarity that was greater among patients than among healthy donors.

CDR3 length: 13 amino acids. Trimming at V came to 6 bases and at J to 3 bases, leaving 2 bases not matched to a gene. Germline CDR1 SGHTA, CDR2 FQGNSA. Once sorted, every population was more than 95% pure. Since all of the isolated RNA was reverse transcribed, expressed TCRB transcripts were what got sequenced. Read counts averaged roughly 4 million for samples of naive, central memory and regulatory T cells. TCRdb keeps only in-frame clones here, not all; method: immunoSEQ multiplex PCR. The sample holds a few hundred thousand clones, roughly 15% seen once. Worth noting for this clone: What it binds is unknown.

The chain carries TRBV7-2 and TRBJ2-5, with TRBD2 matching 9 bases. Sequenced input: naive CD4+ T cells from blood. This clonotype originated in a man aged 18 to 30 with type 1 diabetes. The CDR3 bases are TGTGCCAGCAGAATAGCGGGGGAAGAGACCCAGTACTTC. This gives the protein CASRIAGEETQYF.